This TCR beta chain was sequenced for a study of T cells in Graves' hyperthyroidism and ophthalmopathy. Template material for amplifying TCR beta CDR3 regions consisted of RNA transcripts. The HTBI primer set served for first-round RT-PCR of the TCR CDR3. TCRdb itself ran the multiplex PCR reads through MiXCR, one entry per CDR3 protein. This table has under 350,000 distinct CDR3 sequences, around 15% appearing once. In germline, CDR1 is MNHEY, CDR2 SMNVEV (reference sequence). There are 13 residues in the CDR3. Trimming removed 8 bases at V and 5 bases at J, with 13 bases between. Findings and caveats of the study: Researchers report that a 13 V-J model separated ophthalmopathy from stable hyperthyroidism.

This clonotype was counted a few times. Its antigen is unidentified. The chain carries TRBV27 and TRBJ1-5, with a possible D match to TRBD1 (6 bases). Sequenced input: blood. This receptor was obtained from an older woman with Graves' ophthalmopathy. CDR3 loop: CASGDMVYQPQHF. The DNA for the CDR3 is TGTGCCAGCGGGGACATGGTGTATCAGCCCCAGCATTTT.